The 5 T cell receptor beta chains below all came from one sample that was sequenced in a study of cytomegalovirus exposure and HLA in healthy donors. The PCR contained 60 Vbeta and 13 Jbeta primers. Here immunoSEQ multiplex PCR was the method, and the copy in TCRdb shows in-frame clones only, minus some. Here the sample spans 140,000 or so clones, around 85% being singletons. The sequenced sample consisted of PBMCs. The receptor set was obtained from a female donor in good health and CMV-seronegative.

This clone was found a few times. The V gene is TRBV6-5, the J gene TRBJ2-1, with D possibly matching TRBD2 (6 bases). Trimming left V 6 bases short and J 1 base short, with 7 bases between. Germline CDR1 and CDR2: MNHEY and SVGAGI. The CDR3 consists of 13 residues. The CDR3 loop reads CASSSGSYNEQFF. The CDR3 coding sequence is TGTGCCAGCAGCAGCGGGTCCTACAATGAGCAGTTCTTC.

The V gene is TRBV6-5, the J gene TRBJ2-1; D is ambiguous. Looked up from germline, CDR1 is MNHEY and CDR2 is SVGAGI. There are 13 residues in the CDR3. V was shortened by 0 bases and J by 10 bases, with 10 bases between the two germline ends. The CDR3 DNA is TGTGCCAGCAGTTACTCCTATACCGCGGAGCAGTTCTTC. This gives the protein CASSYSYTAEQFF.

This clone was seen a single time. The CDR3 region is CASSASGSGSSYEQYF. DNA for the CDR3: TGTGCCAGTAGTGCGTCGGGTAGCGGTAGCTCCTACGAGCAGTACTTC. The gene calls are TRBV19 and TRBJ2-7; D might be TRBD2 (6 bases). This CDR3 has 16 amino acids. CDR1 and CDR2 from the germline V gene are LNHDA and SQIVND (reference sequence). V lost 5 bases and J lost 0, with 17 bases in between.

This chain uses TRBV19 with TRBJ1-1, with a weak D call TRBD1 (6 bases). V was trimmed by 4 bases and J by 10 bases, leaving 13 bases between them. The CDR3 consists of 12 residues. From germline, CDR1 is LNHDA and CDR2 SQIVND (reference sequence). The DNA for the CDR3 is TGTGCCAGTAGTACAGGGGAAGAGGGAGCTTTCTTT. Translating it yields CASSTGEEGAFF.

This chain links TRBV5-1 with TRBJ1-1; D is unresolved. Germline V lookup: CDR1 SGHRS, CDR2 YFSETQ. V lost 4 bases, J lost 4 bases, and 11 bases lay in between. The CDR3 loop spans 13 amino acids. CDR3 bases: TGCGCCAGCAGCCCCCTAAGCTCCACTGAAGCTTTCTTT. It encodes CASSPLSSTEAFF.